This T cell receptor (beta chain) was profiled in a study of radiotherapy plus CTLA-4 blockade in lung cancer. V lost 5 bases and J lost 2, with 5 bases in between. Germline V gives CDR1 PRHDT, CDR2 FYEKMQ (reference sequence). The CDR3 totals 12 residues. Assay used: immunoSEQ multiplex PCR; TCRdb lists only in-frame clones, some missing. The table has 130,000 or so clones, 85% to 90% seen once. The source is a human donor with non-small cell lung cancer that progressed on radiotherapy plus ipilimumab. The specimen was peripheral blood, collected from a patient treated with radiotherapy plus ipilimumab. V and J are TRBV13 and TRBJ2-3, with D unresolved. In nucleotides, the CDR3 is TGTGCCAGCAGCCTGGACACAGATACGCAGTATTTT. Amino acids: CASSLDTDTQYF.